The text below deals with one TCR beta chain. Its specificity is not known. With 7 bases clipped from V and 4 bases from J, the junction kept 9 bases outside the gene matches. Germline CDR1 reads MNHGY; CDR2 reads SAAAGT. This CDR3 is 14 amino acids long. The sample is drawn from a study of cytomegalovirus exposure and HLA in healthy donors. Study information: In a later analysis, it was reported that the approximately 110 validation repertoires had been produced on the same platform as the 550 to 850 repertoires belonging to the first cohort.

This table comes from immunoSEQ multiplex PCR, and its TCRdb copy is limited to in-frame clones, with some not included. The table has some 150,000 clones, approximately 90% seen once. Study-level results: Within the approximately 120 validation repertoires, first-cohort TCR clusters tended to co-occur, according to a later analysis.

The chain has TRBV6-8 and TRBJ2-7, with TRBD1 matching over 8 bases. The sequence came from a man between 18 and 29 years old in good health and CMV-seropositive. Sequencing input: PBMCs. The CDR3 here is CASNAGGAEYEQYF. The CDR3 DNA follows: TGTGCCAGCAACGCAGGGGGCGCGGAGTACGAGCAGTACTTC.